This T cell receptor (beta chain) was profiled in a study of OX40 agonist ivuxolimab in advanced cancers. Study summary: Dose-escalation cases comprised hepatocellular carcinoma, melanoma, renal cell or head and neck cancer. Patients were around 83% male with ages about 23 to 90, mean 60. One patient with hepatocellular carcinoma and two with cutaneous melanoma, three in all, had partial responses.

Assay: immunoSEQ multiplex PCR; the TCRdb copy retains only in-frame clones and omits some. The repertoire includes about 21,000 clones, over 80% of them detected once, and roughly 20% sits in the top ten. Trimming cost V 3 bases and J 4 bases, with 15 bases left between them. Germline V gene lookup returns CDR1 SNHLY and CDR2 FYNNEI. The CDR3 spans 15 residues. The chain links TRBV2 to TRBJ1-1; TRBD1 might be the D (6 bases). This TCR derives from an adult with an advanced solid tumor such as melanoma, head and neck, liver or kidney cancer. The sequenced sample was CD4+ or CD8+ T cells sorted from blood, obtained in a trial of the OX40 agonist ivuxolimab. DNA of the CDR3: TGTGCCAGCAGTGATCGGGACAAAGGTAGCACTGAAGCTTTCTTT. Residues: CASSDRDKGSTEAFF.